This TCR beta chain derives from a study of blood T cell repertoires in COVID-19. As for the study in general: Sites in the United States, Italy and Spain provided acute and convalescent COVID-19 samples.

This CDR3 is 16 amino acids long. V lost 2 bases, J lost 0 bases, and 12 bases lay in between. Germline CDR1 is SGHRS and CDR2 is YFSETQ. Here immunoSEQ multiplex PCR was the method, and the copy in TCRdb shows in-frame clones only, minus some. The repertoire holds some 250,000 clones, with around 80% as singletons. The sample taken for sequencing was peripheral blood. The TCR comes from a man in his fifties or sixties with acute or convalescent COVID-19. The V gene is TRBV5-1, the J gene TRBJ2-1; D is perhaps TRBD1 (6 bases). CDR3 in amino acids: CASSFLQGSSYNEQFF. The DNA of the CDR3 is TGCGCCAGCAGCTTCCTTCAGGGGAGCTCCTACAATGAGCAGTTCTTC.